This entry lists 6 T cell receptor beta chains sequenced from one sample in a study of a mutant IDH1 vaccine in newly diagnosed glioma. For these receptors, no antigen is known. Time point described: week 35, safety follow-up. In every dose of vaccine, 300 ug of mutant IDH1 20-mer peptide was given alongside topical imiquimod. Sequencing used immunoSEQ multiplex PCR; TCRdb keeps in-frame clones, though not all of them. Counted here are tens of thousands of clones, roughly 79% occurring once; the ten biggest clones make up around 5%. The sequences come from PBMCs, collected from a glioma patient whose treatment included an IDH1 peptide vaccine. These TCRs come from a man aged 35 to 55 with glioma.

The chain employs TRBV6-6 and TRBJ1-1; 9 positions agree with TRBD1. Trimming took 5 bases from V and 12 from J; bases not matched to a gene: 7. CDR1 and CDR2 (germline): MNHNY, SVGAGI (reference sequence). The CDR3 contains 12 residues. CDR3 in DNA: TGTGCCAGCAGTCGGGACAGGGTTGTGTCTTTCTTT. It translates to CASSRDRVVSFF.

This chain uses TRBV7-9 with TRBJ1-2; D remains ambiguous. Germline V gene data show CDR1 as SEHNR and CDR2 as FQNEAQ (reference sequence). The CDR3 contains 12 residues. Trimming cost V 5 bases and J 8 bases, with 12 bases left between them. CDR3 amino acids: CASSAPVRGYTF. DNA of the CDR3: TGTGCCAGCAGCGCTCCAGTGAGGGGCTACACCTTC. Supplemented by reference TRBV7-9 and TRBJ1-2, the full variable domain reads DTGVSQNPRHKITKRGQNVTFRCDPISEHNRLYWYRQTLGQGPEFLTYFQNEAQLEKSRLLSDRFSAERPKGSFSTLEIQRTEQGDSAMYLCASSAPVRGYTFGSGTRLTVV.

The V call is TRBV19, the J call TRBJ1-2; D is perhaps TRBD1 (5 bases). The germline V gene has CDR1 LNHDA and CDR2 SQIVND (reference sequence). This CDR3 comprises 15 residues. The ends were cut back, 5 bases at V and 4 bases at J, with 17 bases in the middle. The CDR3 protein is CASSEDSLRGYGYTF. DNA for the CDR3: TGTGCCAGTAGTGAGGACTCCCTGAGGGGCTATGGCTACACCTTC.

The genes are TRBV19 and TRBJ2-1; 9 positions agree with TRBD2. The CDR3 extends over 16 amino acids. J lost 10 bases, V lost 7 bases, and 17 bases had no gene match. Germline lookup yields CDR1 LNHDA and CDR2 SQIVND (reference sequence). CDR3 region: CASKKGASGIFREQFF. The DNA for the CDR3 is TGTGCCAGTAAAAAGGGCGCTAGCGGGATCTTTAGGGAGCAGTTCTTC.

This clone was seen more than once but under ten times. V is TRBV18 and J is TRBJ1-1; the D is unclear. The CDR3 totals 15 residues. V was shortened by 5 bases and J by 0 bases, with 13 bases between the two germline ends. Germline V gene lookup returns CDR1 KGHSH and CDR2 LQKENI. CDR3 sequence reads: CASSSLPGVNTEAFF. The CDR3 nucleotides are TGTGCCAGCTCATCCCTGCCAGGCGTGAACACTGAAGCTTTCTTT.

The rearrangement uses TRBV4-1 and TRBJ2-1, with TRBD2 as a possible D gene (6 bases). The germline gives CDR1 MGHRA, CDR2 YSYEKL. V was cut by 0 bases and J by 10 bases, with 13 bases left in between. This CDR3 has 14 residues. CDR3 in amino acids: CASSQDTHGGEQFF. The CDR3 region has the DNA TGCGCCAGCAGCCAAGATACCCATGGGGGGGAGCAGTTCTTC.